The 29 T cell receptor beta chains listed next were all sequenced from one sample in a study of human T cells and chemical hapten exposure. TCRdb re-called the RACE reads through MiXCR, storing one row per CDR3 protein. Among about 97,000 distinct CDR3 sequences listed, 25% to 30% were seen once. Indicated time point: patch test 3, about 24 weeks after DPC sensitization. The treatment here: therapeutic diphenylcyclopropenone sensitization with weekly scalp DPC. The starting material was whole blood, obtained in connection with sensitization to the hapten diphenylcyclopropenone (DPC). These receptors were collected from a man in his forties with alopecia areata. Some clones in this sample may be carry-over from other donors' samples.

A remark on this clonotype: A junction end diverges from the germline sequence, so it may reflect a read error. The chain has TRBV13 and TRBJ2-3, with D perhaps TRBD2 (5 bases). The germline V gene encodes CDR1 PRHDT and CDR2 FYEKMQ (reference sequence). The CDR3 sequence is 16 residues long. The CDR3 DNA reads as TGTGCCGGCAGTTCCCCTTCGGGGAGCCGCACAGATACGCAGTATTTT. Its translation: CAGSSPSGSRTDTQYF.

This clonotype was observed a few times. J is TRBJ2-3 and V is TRBV5-1; TRBD1 might be the D (5 bases). The CDR3 consists of 16 residues. V was clipped by 0 bases and J by 5 bases, with 16 bases between them. CDR1 and CDR2 from the germline V gene are SGHRS and YFSETQ. The CDR3 region has the DNA TGCGCCAGCAGCTTGGCCGGGCAGGGAAGGCAAGATACGCAGTATTTT. Protein sequence: CASSLAGQGRQDTQYF.

This clonotype has a handful of counts. V gene TRBV5-1 combines with J gene TRBJ1-1; 7 bases match TRBD1. Germline assignment: CDR1 SGHRS and CDR2 YFSETQ. J gave up 5 bases and V 0 bases, and 4 bases lay outside the gene matches. The CDR3 consists of 14 residues. CDR3 DNA: TGCGCCAGCAGCTTGGAGGGGGCGCTTACTGAAGCTTTCTTT. Amino acid sequence: CASSLEGALTEAFF.

This clonotype was seen more than once but under ten times. This chain connects TRBV20-1 to TRBJ1-6; 8 nucleotides line up with TRBD1. The junction had 1 base not matched to a gene; V was cut back by 2 bases and J by 1 base. In germline, CDR1 is DFQATT, CDR2 SNEGSKA (reference sequence). The CDR3 is 15 amino acids. DNA for the CDR3: TGCAGTGCTAGATACAGGGGGTCCTATAATTCACCCCTCCACTTT. Translation gives CSARYRGSYNSPLHF.

The chain links TRBV20-1 to TRBJ2-5, with TRBD2 matching over 7 bases. After removal of 2 bases from V and 4 bases from J, the junction contained 1 base not matched to a gene. CDR3 length equals 12 residues. Germline CDR1 reads DFQATT; CDR2 reads SNEGSKA (reference sequence). The CDR3 is CSARIAGETQYF. In DNA form, the CDR3 reads TGCAGTGCTAGAATAGCGGGAGAGACCCAGTACTTC.

In its sample, this clonotype was seen many times. This chain joins TRBV12-3 or TRBV12-4 and TRBJ1-1, with D unclear. V was clipped by 5 bases and J by 4 bases, with 5 bases between them. This CDR3 has 11 amino acids. CDR3 in amino acids: CASSGFTEAFF. The CDR3 DNA reads TGTGCCAGCAGTGGATTCACTGAAGCTTTCTTT.

The chain uses TRBV2 and TRBJ2-7, with TRBD2 matching 7 bases. The CDR3 length is 16 residues. The germline gives CDR1 SNHLY, CDR2 FYNNEI. Trimming took 4 bases from V and 1 from J; bases not matched to a gene: 10. The CDR3 here is CASSALSGGSSYEQYF. Here the CDR3 DNA reads TGTGCCAGCAGTGCTTTATCAGGCGGGAGTTCCTACGAGCAGTACTTC.

The chain couples TRBV7-9 to TRBJ2-5; 7 bases are a match to TRBD1. The trim removed 6 bases at V and 5 bases at J, leaving 9 bases unmatched. CDR1 SEHNR and CDR2 FQNEAQ come from the germline V gene (reference sequence). CDR3 length: 14 residues. The CDR3 reads CASSFEDRLETQYF. CDR3 in DNA: TGTGCCAGCAGTTTTGAGGACAGGCTGGAGACCCAGTACTTC.

This clonotype was recorded a few times. This rearrangement joins TRBV2 to TRBJ2-1; no reliable D call. Germline loops: CDR1 SNHLY, CDR2 FYNNEI. The CDR3 is 14 residues long. V lost 0 bases and J 4 bases, leaving 7 bases between the germline ends. The CDR3 DNA reads TGTGCCAGCAGTGAAGCGCTGAGGTACAATGAGCAGTTCTTC. Translating it yields CASSEALRYNEQFF. Full variable domain (missing parts from reference TRBV2 and TRBJ2-1): EPEVTQTPSHQVTQMGQEVILRCVPISNHLYFYWYRQILGQKVEFLVSFYNNEISEKSEIFDDQFSVERPDGSNFTLKIRSTKLEDSAMYFCASSEALRYNEQFFGPGTRLTVL.

The CDR3 here is CASSPYRSSYNEQFF. DNA for the CDR3: TGTGCCAGCAGCCCATACAGGAGCTCCTACAATGAGCAGTTCTTC. V gene TRBV3-1 combines with J gene TRBJ2-1, with a tentative D call TRBD1 (5 bases). Per germline, CDR1 LGHDT and CDR2 YNNKEL (reference sequence). Trimming removed 4 bases at V and 0 bases at J, with 10 bases between. The CDR3 covers 15 residues.

In its sample, this clonotype was seen many times. V usage is TRBV5-6 and J usage is TRBJ2-5, with D maybe TRBD2 (5 bases). Per germline, CDR1 SGHDT and CDR2 YYEEEE. The CDR3 spans 15 residues. The V end lost 2 bases, the J end lost 2 bases, and 13 bases lay between the germline ends. This chain's CDR3 is CASSLKGRGQETQYF. In nucleotides, the CDR3 is TGTGCCAGCAGCTTAAAAGGGAGAGGTCAAGAGACCCAGTACTTC.

This clonotype has just a few counts. The V gene is TRBV14, the J gene TRBJ2-3; 8 nucleotides agree with TRBD2. The ends lost 6 bases at V and 2 bases at J; junction bases unmatched: 7. The germline CDR1 and CDR2 sequences are SGHDN and FVKESK. The CDR3 runs to 15 residues. Written as DNA, the CDR3 is TGTGCCAGCAGTTACCTAGCGGGCCTCACAGATACGCAGTATTTT. Translation gives CASSYLAGLTDTQYF.

This clonotype was recorded a few times. The CDR3 spells CASSFTGLYEQYF. DNA for the CDR3: TGTGCCAGCAGCTTCACAGGCCTCTACGAGCAGTACTTC. The genes are TRBV7-9 and TRBJ2-7; D might be TRBD1 (5 bases). The CDR3 totals 13 residues. Germline V CDR1 and CDR2: SEHNR, FQNEAQ (reference sequence). The V gene lost 3 bases and the J gene lost 3 bases, with 9 bases spanning the gap.

This clonotype occurred a few times. The chain uses TRBV27 and TRBJ1-5; D might be TRBD1 (5 bases). Trimming cost V 4 bases and J 0 bases, with 10 bases left between them. The CDR3 covers 15 residues. Germline assignment: CDR1 MNHEY and CDR2 SMNVEV (reference sequence). The CDR3 coding sequence is TGTGCCAGCAGTTCTCGCAGGGATAGCAATCAGCCCCAGCATTTT. The encoded protein is CASSSRRDSNQPQHF.

This clonotype was seen a handful of times. The V gene is TRBV6-5, the J gene TRBJ2-7; possible D gene TRBD2, 7 bases. The CDR3 loop spans 13 amino acids. Germline CDR1 reads MNHEY; CDR2 reads SVGAGI. Trimming stripped 7 bases from V and 5 bases from J, with 15 bases between. The CDR3 DNA sequence: TGTGCCAGCATGGGGTGGGGGGGCGACGAGCAGTACTTC. As protein: CASMGWGGDEQYF.

This clonotype was seen a few times. The chain joins TRBV3-1 to TRBJ2-5; TRBD2 matches at 10 bases. The germline V gene encodes CDR1 LGHDT and CDR2 YNNKEL (reference sequence). V was clipped by 5 bases and J by 4 bases; unmatched bases: 1. CDR3 size: 13 residues. The CDR3 DNA reads TGTGCCAGCAGCGTAGCGGGAGGAGAGACCCAGTACTTC. It translates to CASSVAGGETQYF.

This clonotype was observed a few times. The rearrangement uses TRBV12-3 or TRBV12-4 and TRBJ2-2; 7 nucleotides match TRBD1. The CDR3 contains 15 residues. Trimming at V came to 5 bases and at J to 5 bases, leaving 8 bases not matched to a gene. The CDR3 DNA follows: TGTGCCAGCAGTCCAGACAGGGATCGGACCGGGGAGCTGTTTTTT. Translating it yields CASSPDRDRTGELFF.

The table lists this clonotype with a few counts. This chain uses TRBV11-2 with TRBJ1-1; D remains unclear. The CDR3 is 12 amino acids. CDR1 and CDR2 (germline): SGHAT, FQNNGV. V was clipped by 0 bases and J by 4 bases, with 3 bases between them. CDR3 residues: CASSLESTEAFF. In DNA, the CDR3 is TGTGCCAGCAGCTTAGAGTCCACTGAAGCTTTCTTT.

The V gene is TRBV20-1, the J gene TRBJ2-1, with D maybe TRBD2 (6 bases). Trimming took 3 bases from V and 1 from J, leaving 13 bases between them. This CDR3 contains 15 residues. The germline V gene encodes CDR1 DFQATT and CDR2 SNEGSKA (reference sequence). The CDR3 region has the DNA TGCAGTGCTAGTTATCCGGGAGTGTCCTACAATGAGCAGTTCTTC. Residues: CSASYPGVSYNEQFF.

This clonotype has just a few counts. This chain uses TRBV6-5 with TRBJ1-5; 8 bases align to TRBD1. V lost 8 bases, J lost 7 bases, and 7 bases stayed unmatched. Germline V gene lookup returns CDR1 MNHEY and CDR2 SVGAGI. The CDR3 has 13 amino acids. Here the CDR3 DNA reads TGTGCCAGCGGGCAGGGGGCTTGGCAGCCCCAGCATTTT. Amino acids: CASGQGAWQPQHF.

V is TRBV4-1 and J is TRBJ2-7; TRBD1 is a possible D gene (6 bases). Deletions cut 0 bases from V and 7 bases from J, with 22 bases between. This CDR3 spans 17 amino acids. Germline CDR1 is MGHRA and CDR2 is YSYEKL. The CDR3 DNA follows: TGCGCCAGCAGCCAAGATCCCTCAGGGGTCTATATGGAGGAGCAGTACTTC. It yields the protein CASSQDPSGVYMEEQYF.

There are a few counts of this clonotype. The V and J genes are TRBV25-1 and TRBJ2-2; D gene unclear. CDR3 length: 13 residues. V was shortened by 4 bases and J by 5 bases, with 8 bases between the two germline ends. Germline V gives CDR1 MGHDK, CDR2 SYGVNS. CDR3 amino acids: CASSVPTTGELFF. CDR3 coding DNA: TGTGCCAGCAGTGTACCTACGACCGGGGAGCTGTTTTTT.

This clonotype was found many times. The rearrangement joins TRBV28 to TRBJ2-5; 11 bases line up with TRBD2. V dropped 3 bases and J dropped 5; count of bases not matched to a gene: 2. Germline lookup yields CDR1 MDHEN and CDR2 SYDVKM. CDR3 length: 14 residues. The chain's CDR3 is CASSLTSGMETQYF. CDR3 DNA sequence: TGTGCCAGCAGTTTGACTAGCGGGATGGAGACCCAGTACTTC. The full variable domain, completed using reference TRBV28 and TRBJ2-5, is DVKVTQSSRYLVKRTGEKVFLECVQDMDHENMFWYRQDPGLGLRLIYFSYDVKMKEKGDIPEGYSVSREKKERFSLILESASTNQTSMYLCASSLTSGMETQYFGPGTRLLVL.

This clonotype was recorded a few times. This chain links TRBV29-1 with TRBJ2-1; D is perhaps TRBD2 (6 bases). The length of the CDR3 is 16 residues. The germline V and J ends were trimmed by 0 bases and 8 bases, with 20 bases remaining between them. Germline assignment: CDR1 SQVTM and CDR2 ANQGSEA. This CDR3 reads CSVEDPREKGGDEQFF. Here the CDR3 DNA reads TGCAGCGTTGAAGATCCACGGGAGAAGGGTGGAGATGAGCAGTTCTTC.

The chain combines TRBV6-1 with TRBJ1-4; tentative D call: TRBD1 (6 bases). Deletions cut 6 bases from V and 2 bases from J, with 13 bases between. CDR1 and CDR2 (germline): MNHNS, SASEGT. The CDR3 is 15 amino acids. The DNA for the CDR3 is TGTGCCAGCAGAAGACAGGATTTCACTAATGAAAAACTGTTTTTT. Protein: CASRRQDFTNEKLFF.

This chain links TRBV10-3 with TRBJ2-3; D ambiguous. Per the germline V gene, CDR1 is ENHRY and CDR2 is SYGVKD. This CDR3 has 11 residues. The V end was cut by 3 bases, the J end by 5 bases, with 3 bases between. The CDR3 loop is CAISDLDTQYF. The CDR3 nucleotides read TGTGCCATCAGTGACTTAGATACGCAGTATTTT.

The V call is TRBV6-2 or TRBV6-3, the J call TRBJ2-1; 9 positions match TRBD1. Germline V gene lookup returns CDR1 MNHEY and CDR2 SVGEGT. V trimming: 7 bases; J trimming: 6 bases; junction bases outside the gene matches: 7. The CDR3 loop spans 14 amino acids. The CDR3 bases are TGTGCCAGCAAGGGACAGGGTCATCGCAATGAGCAGTTCTTC. This gives the protein CASKGQGHRNEQFF.

The V gene is TRBV5-1, the J gene TRBJ1-4; tentative D call: TRBD1 (5 bases). The germline V gene encodes CDR1 SGHRS and CDR2 YFSETQ. CDR3 length: 15 amino acids. Trimming removed 5 bases at V and 6 bases at J, with 17 bases between. The CDR3 spells CASRDGGRVDEKLFF. The CDR3 nucleotides read TGCGCCAGCAGAGATGGGGGAAGGGTTGATGAAAAACTGTTTTTT. The full variable domain, completed using reference TRBV5-1 and TRBJ1-4, is KAGVTQTPRYLIKTRGQQVTLSCSPISGHRSVSWYQQTPGQGLQFLFEYFSETQRNKGNFPGRFSGRQFSNSRSEMNVSTLELGDSALYLCASRDGGRVDEKLFFGSGTQLSVL.

This clonotype appeared a few times. The chain joins TRBV9 to TRBJ2-3; the D call may be TRBD1 or TRBD2 (7 bases each). Trimming took 0 bases from V and 8 from J, leaving 16 bases between them. CDR3 size: 15 residues. The germline CDR1 and CDR2 sequences are SGDLS and YYNGEE. Written as DNA, the CDR3 is TGTGCCAGCAGCGTAGCGCAGGGGGGGAGAGGTACGCAGTATTTT. Its protein is CASSVAQGGRGTQYF.